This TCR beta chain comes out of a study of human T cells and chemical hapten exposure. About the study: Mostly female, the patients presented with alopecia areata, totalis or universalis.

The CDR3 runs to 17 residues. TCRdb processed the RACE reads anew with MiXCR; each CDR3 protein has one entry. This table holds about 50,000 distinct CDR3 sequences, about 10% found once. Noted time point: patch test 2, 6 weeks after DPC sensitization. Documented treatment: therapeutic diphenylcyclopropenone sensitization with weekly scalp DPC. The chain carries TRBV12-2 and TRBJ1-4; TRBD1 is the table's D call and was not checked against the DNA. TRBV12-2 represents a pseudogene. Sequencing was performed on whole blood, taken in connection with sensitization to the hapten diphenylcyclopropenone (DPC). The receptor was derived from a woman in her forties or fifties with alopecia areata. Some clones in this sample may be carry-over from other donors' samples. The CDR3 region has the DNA TGTGCAAGTCGCTTAGTTGGGACAGGGCCTTTTAATGAAAAACTGTTTTTT. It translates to CASRLVGTGPFNEKLFF.